A single sample gave rise to the 10 T cell receptor beta chains below, sequenced in a study of T cells after posttransplantation cyclophosphamide. Clones were read by immunoSEQ multiplex PCR, and TCRdb kept only the in-frame ones, dropping some. The sample carries approximately 5,400 clones, almost 95% recorded once. The sample taken for sequencing was CD4+ T cells sorted from bone marrow. These receptor sequences come from a woman between 55 and 75 years old in good health, CMV-negative, and a related stem cell transplant donor.

The chain combines TRBV7-8 with TRBJ1-1; the match to TRBD1 covers 11 bases. Germline V gene lookup returns CDR1 SGHVS and CDR2 FQNEAQ. With 5 bases clipped from V and 1 base from J, the junction kept 9 bases outside the gene matches. The CDR3 covers 17 residues. The CDR3 reads CASSTRTGGAGNTEAFF. In nucleotides, the CDR3 is TGTGCCAGCAGCACCAGGACAGGGGGCGCGGGGAACACTGAAGCTTTCTTT.

The CDR3 loop is CASSAQGTSSPLHF. The CDR3 bases are TGTGCCAGCAGCGCACAGGGGACGAGCTCACCCCTCCACTTT. V gene TRBV7-2 combines with J gene TRBJ1-6; 7 bases are shared with TRBD1. CDR3 length equals 14 residues. The germline gives CDR1 SGHTA, CDR2 FQGNSA. Germline trimming cut 5 bases from V and 10 bases from J; bases unmatched to any gene: 8.

The chain carries TRBV2 and TRBJ2-5, with a weak D call TRBD1 (5 bases). In germline, CDR1 is SNHLY, CDR2 FYNNEI. The CDR3 consists of 13 residues. V gave up 4 bases and J gave up 4 bases, with 10 bases separating them. The CDR3 bases are TGTGCCAGCAGTGGGCAGGGCTCAGAGACCCAGTACTTC. This gives the protein CASSGQGSETQYF.

The chain has TRBV2 and TRBJ2-7; D is possibly TRBD2 (6 bases). The CDR3 has 12 amino acids. The germline V gene encodes CDR1 SNHLY and CDR2 FYNNEI. V was cut by 7 bases and J by 5 bases, with 12 bases left in between. The CDR3 protein is CASNVGGDEQYF. CDR3 DNA: TGTGCCAGCAATGTGGGAGGAGACGAGCAGTACTTC.

The rearrangement uses TRBV4-3 and TRBJ2-3, with D perhaps TRBD2 (6 bases). The CDR3 is 15 residues long. Germline assignment: CDR1 LGHNA and CDR2 YSLEER. The V end lost 0 bases, the J end lost 2 bases, and 9 bases lay between the germline ends. The CDR3 reads CASSQDWGDTDTQYF. The CDR3 nucleotides read TGCGCCAGCAGCCAAGACTGGGGGGACACAGATACGCAGTATTTT.

J is TRBJ2-3 and V is TRBV6-1; 7 bases match TRBD2. Germline CDR1 is MNHNS and CDR2 is SASEGT. V shed 8 bases and J 6 bases; nucleotides not matched to a gene: 8. The CDR3 has 13 residues. The CDR3 DNA sequence: TGTGCCAGCGGGAGGGCTGGCCCCGATACGCAGTATTTT. The encoded protein is CASGRAGPDTQYF.

J is TRBJ2-3 and V is TRBV4-2; 14 positions match TRBD2. The CDR3 has 17 amino acids. The V segment lost 0 bases and the J segment 8 bases; nucleotides outside the gene matches: 7. Germline assignment: CDR1 LGHNA and CDR2 YNFKEQ. CDR3 nucleotides: TGTGCCAGCAGCCAAGATCAGACTAGCGGGAGGGCAGGTACGCAGTATTTT. It codes for CASSQDQTSGRAGTQYF.

The J gene is TRBJ1-4, the V gene TRBV2, with 7 bases matching TRBD1. The CDR3 has 14 amino acids. The V gene's germline CDR1 is SNHLY and CDR2 FYNNEI. V was clipped by 4 bases and J by 8 bases; unmatched bases: 7. For the CDR3, the DNA is TGTGCCAGCAGTGGACAGGGTGGAATGGAAAAACTGTTTTTT. The encoded protein is CASSGQGGMEKLFF. The whole variable domain, remainder taken from reference TRBV2 and TRBJ1-4, is EPEVTQTPSHQVTQMGQEVILRCVPISNHLYFYWYRQILGQKVEFLVSFYNNEISEKSEIFDDQFSVERPDGSNFTLKIRSTKLEDSAMYFCASSGQGGMEKLFFGSGTQLSVL.

The rearrangement uses TRBV5-1 and TRBJ1-1, with 7 bases that match TRBD1. V trimming: 0 bases; J trimming: 1 base; junction bases outside the gene matches: 3. The germline V gene has CDR1 SGHRS and CDR2 YFSETQ. The CDR3 is 15 residues long. CDR3 in DNA: TGCGCCAGCAGCTTGGCCGGGACAGAGAACACTGAAGCTTTCTTT. Amino acids: CASSLAGTENTEAFF.

The V call is TRBV28, the J call TRBJ1-5, with D perhaps TRBD1 (5 bases). Germline CDR1 reads MDHEN; CDR2 reads SYDVKM. Trimming removed 8 bases from V and 0 bases from J, with 14 bases in between. The CDR3 covers 15 residues. The DNA for the CDR3 is TGTGCCAGCGAAGGAGGGGATTATAGCAATCAGCCCCAGCATTTT. Its protein is CASEGGDYSNQPQHF. The full variable domain, in which reference TRBV28 and TRBJ1-5 provide the parts outside the CDR3, is DVKVTQSSRYLVKRTGEKVFLECVQDMDHENMFWYRQDPGLGLRLIYFSYDVKMKEKGDIPEGYSVSREKKERFSLILESASTNQTSMYLCASEGGDYSNQPQHFGDGTRLSIL.